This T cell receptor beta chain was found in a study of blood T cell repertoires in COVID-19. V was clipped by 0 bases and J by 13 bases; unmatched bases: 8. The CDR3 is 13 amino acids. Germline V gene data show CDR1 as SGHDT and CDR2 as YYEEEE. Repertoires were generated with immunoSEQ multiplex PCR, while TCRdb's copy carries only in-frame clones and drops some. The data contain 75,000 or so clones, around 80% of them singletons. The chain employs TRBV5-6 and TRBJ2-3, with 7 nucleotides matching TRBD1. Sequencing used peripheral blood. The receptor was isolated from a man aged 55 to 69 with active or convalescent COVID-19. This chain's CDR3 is CASSLGLTGTKYF. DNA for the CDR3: TGTGCCAGCAGCTTGGGCCTGACAGGGACAAAGTATTTT.